The 3 T cell receptor beta chains presented below share a single source sample, sequenced in a study of regulatory T cells in long-lasting Graves disease. Time point defined: newly diagnosed GD, antithyroid drugs for less than 3 months. Researchers made the TCR library from RNA that was extracted from PBMCs. In building TCR beta libraries, iRepertoire HTBI primers were used together with Arm-PCR of CDR3 regions. TCRdb analysed the multiplex PCR reads with MiXCR anew, one entry per CDR3 protein. The sample includes roughly 560,000 distinct CDR3 sequences, roughly 16% seen only once; the top ten take around 25%. These data were likewise used in another study, on T cells in Graves' hyperthyroidism and ophthalmopathy.

The sequences come from peripheral blood mononuclear cells (PBMCs), collected at new diagnosis, from a patient treated with antithyroid drugs. The receptors stem from a woman aged 40-60 years with Graves disease.

Worth noting for this clonotype: This sequence may be a read error, since a much larger clone differs from it by one base. The rearrangement joins TRBV11-3 to TRBJ2-3; no clear D. The J call is in doubt because the DNA end fits TRBJ2-7 better. The germline gives CDR1 SGHNT, CDR2 YENEEA. The CDR3 sequence is 13 residues long. In DNA form, the CDR3 reads TGTGCCAGCAGCTTAGTCAGTCCCGGGGAGCAGTACTTC. It specifies CASSLVSPGEQYF.

V usage is TRBV6-1 and J usage is TRBJ1-1, with D possibly matching TRBD1 (6 bases). The CDR3 has 13 residues. Germline-derived CDR1 and CDR2 are MNHNS and SASEGT. V was shortened by 8 bases and J by 0 bases, with 10 bases between the two germline ends. The CDR3 DNA sequence: TGTGCCAGCCGCCGGGGGCTGAACACTGAAGCTTTCTTT. Translating it yields CASRRGLNTEAFF.

This clonotype was recorded many times. V and J are TRBV7-9 and TRBJ1-1; tentative D call: TRBD1 (5 bases). This CDR3 has 13 residues. V lost 2 bases, J lost 5 bases, and 9 bases lay in between. Germline CDR1 SEHNR, CDR2 FQNEAQ (reference sequence). The CDR3 nucleotides read TGTGCCAGCAGCTTATTGGGACGGACTGAAGCTTTCTTT. It yields the protein CASSLLGRTEAFF.